Presented here are 19 T cell receptor beta chains from one specimen sequenced in a study of OX40 agonist ivuxolimab in advanced cancers. Repertoires were generated with immunoSEQ multiplex PCR, while TCRdb's copy carries only in-frame clones and drops some. Of about 93,000 clones in the sample, about 91% were seen once. Sequences were derived from CD4+ or CD8+ T cells sorted from blood, sampled in a trial of the OX40 agonist ivuxolimab. The receptor set was obtained from an adult with an advanced solid tumor such as melanoma, head and neck, liver or kidney cancer.

The table lists this clone with a few counts. The chain employs TRBV6-5 and TRBJ2-5, with 8 bases matching TRBD1. The CDR3 spans 16 residues. Per the germline V gene, CDR1 is MNHEY and CDR2 is SVGAGI. The junction had 9 bases not matched to a gene; V was cut back by 4 bases and J by 2 bases. CDR3 in amino acids: CASSSGEDRDQETQYF. CDR3 bases: TGTGCCAGCAGTTCCGGTGAGGACAGGGATCAAGAGACCCAGTACTTC.

This sequence joins TRBV18 and TRBJ2-2, with TRBD1 matching over 7 bases. The V gene end was trimmed by 4 bases and the J gene end by 0 bases; junction bases not matched to a gene: 8. The V gene's germline CDR1 is KGHSH and CDR2 LQKENI. There are 17 residues in the CDR3. For the CDR3, the DNA is TGTGCCAGCTCACTACCTGGGGGACAGCCGAACACCGGGGAGCTGTTTTTT. Residues: CASSLPGGQPNTGELFF.

This clone has just a few counts. The rearrangement uses TRBV28 and TRBJ1-2; no clear D gene. V was clipped by 5 bases and J by 4 bases, with 8 bases between them. CDR3 length equals 12 residues. CDR1 and CDR2 (germline): MDHEN, SYDVKM. The CDR3 region has the DNA TGTGCCAGCAGTAGGACGGCCTATGGCTACACCTTC. Its translation: CASSRTAYGYTF.

The chain couples TRBV2 to TRBJ1-1, with 9 bases that match TRBD1. CDR1 and CDR2 from the germline V gene are SNHLY and FYNNEI. The CDR3 is 14 residues long. J gave up 5 bases and V 8 bases, and 9 bases lay outside the gene matches. CDR3 residues: CASSLTGGETEAFF. The DNA of the CDR3 is TGTGCCAGCTCCTTGACAGGGGGAGAGACTGAAGCTTTCTTT.

This rearrangement joins TRBV6-4 to TRBJ2-1; D unresolved. This CDR3 comprises 13 residues. The germline V gene has CDR1 MRHNA and CDR2 SNTAGT. Trimming took 6 bases from V and 0 from J, leaving 6 bases between them. The CDR3 here is CASSRSSYNEQFF. The CDR3, as DNA: TGTGCCAGCAGCCGAAGCTCCTACAATGAGCAGTTCTTC.

The V and J genes are TRBV10-3 and TRBJ1-4; no clear D. Germline V gene lookup returns CDR1 ENHRY and CDR2 SYGVKD. The CDR3 runs to 13 residues. V was clipped by 2 bases and J by 6 bases, with 7 bases between them. The CDR3 protein is CAISEDDDEKLFF. The CDR3 DNA reads as TGTGCCATCAGTGAGGACGATGATGAAAAACTGTTTTTT.

This rearrangement joins TRBV6-1 to TRBJ1-2, with D uncertain. Germline lookup yields CDR1 MNHNS and CDR2 SASEGT. The CDR3 consists of 13 residues. Trimming took off 7 bases at V and 4 bases at J, with 13 bases between the two ends. CDR3 residues: CASTTGVFYGYTF. As DNA, the CDR3 is TGTGCCAGCACCACGGGCGTTTTCTATGGCTACACCTTC.

This clone was seen just once. V is TRBV30 and J is TRBJ1-1, with D maybe TRBD1 (6 bases). Trimming took off 1 base at V and 0 bases at J, with 12 bases between the two ends. The germline CDR1 and CDR2 sequences are GTSNPN and SVGIG (reference sequence). The CDR3 covers 15 residues. This CDR3 reads CAWSAGQLMNTEAFF. The CDR3, as DNA: TGTGCCTGGAGTGCGGGACAACTAATGAACACTGAAGCTTTCTTT.

V usage is TRBV15 and J usage is TRBJ2-7; 7 bases are a match to TRBD1. The germline gives CDR1 LNHNV, CDR2 YYDKDF (reference sequence). The junction had 8 bases not matched to a gene; V was cut back by 0 bases and J by 6 bases. This CDR3 is built from 15 residues. The CDR3 DNA sequence: TGTGCCACCAGCAGAGATCCCGCAGGGGGTATCGAGCAGTACTTC. Translated, it gives CATSRDPAGGIEQYF. The full variable domain, in which reference TRBV15 and TRBJ2-7 provide the parts outside the CDR3, is DAMVIQNPRYQVTQFGKPVTLSCSQTLNHNVMYWYQQKSSQAPKLLFHYYDKDFNNEADTPDNFQSRRPNTSFCFLDIRSPGLGDTAMYLCATSRDPAGGIEQYFGPGTRLTVT.

The V and J genes are TRBV4-3 and TRBJ2-3; TRBD1 matches 9 bases. V was pared by 1 base and J by 4 bases, with 3 bases of the junction left unmatched. CDR1 LGHNA and CDR2 YSLEER come from the germline V gene. The CDR3 runs to 15 residues. The CDR3 spells CASSQGQGVADTQYF. In nucleotides, the CDR3 is TGCGCCAGCAGCCAAGGACAGGGGGTAGCAGATACGCAGTATTTT.

The J gene is TRBJ2-7, the V gene TRBV5-4; 9 positions match TRBD2. The V segment lost 1 base and the J segment 4 bases; nucleotides outside the gene matches: 6. CDR1 is SGHNT, CDR2 YYREEE, per germline (reference sequence). The CDR3 is made up of 15 amino acids. CDR3 DNA: TGTGCCAGCAGCTTGTCTGGGACTAGCAGATACGAGCAGTACTTC. It specifies CASSLSGTSRYEQYF.

This chain uses TRBV30 with TRBJ2-4; no reliable D call. In germline, CDR1 is GTSNPN, CDR2 SVGIG (reference sequence). The CDR3 spans 18 residues. V lost 3 bases and J 0 bases, leaving 21 bases between the germline ends. CDR3 amino acids: CAWSDSLNYRLAKNIQYF. CDR3 coding DNA: TGTGCCTGGAGCGATAGTTTAAACTATCGTCTAGCCAAAAACATTCAGTACTTC.

The chain employs TRBV28 and TRBJ2-7, with 7 bases fitting TRBD1. From germline, CDR1 is MDHEN and CDR2 SYDVKM. The CDR3 runs 14 residues. The V and J ends lost 7 bases and 3 bases, in that order; junction bases with no gene match: 9. The CDR3 loop reads CASTKGDSYYEQYF. DNA for the CDR3: TGTGCCAGCACCAAAGGGGACAGCTACTACGAGCAGTACTTC. The complete variable domain, with remaining parts taken from reference TRBV28 and TRBJ2-7, reads DVKVTQSSRYLVKRTGEKVFLECVQDMDHENMFWYRQDPGLGLRLIYFSYDVKMKEKGDIPEGYSVSREKKERFSLILESASTNQTSMYLCASTKGDSYYEQYFGPGTRLTVT.

The rearrangement joins TRBV7-2 to TRBJ2-5, with D unresolved. The CDR3 sequence is 14 residues long. The V gene lost 5 bases and the J gene lost 4 bases, with 14 bases spanning the gap. The germline V gene encodes CDR1 SGHTA and CDR2 FQGNSA. The CDR3 bases are TGTGCCAGCAGCCAAAAGGTGGGCCCAGAGACCCAGTACTTC. It specifies CASSQKVGPETQYF.

The chain has TRBV30 and TRBJ2-1; the D is unclear. Deletions cut 0 bases from V and 3 bases from J, with 9 bases between. Germline lookup yields CDR1 GTSNPN and CDR2 SVGIG (reference sequence). The CDR3 covers 14 residues. The CDR3 DNA sequence: TGTGCCTGGAGTGTATTGCAGGTCTACAATGAGCAGTTCTTC. This encodes CAWSVLQVYNEQFF. Drawing the rest from reference TRBV30 and TRBJ2-1, the complete variable domain is SQTIHQWPATLVQPVGSPLSLECTVEGTSNPNLYWYRQAAGRGLQLLFYSVGIGQISSEVPQNLSASRPQDRQFILSSKKLLLSDSGFYLCAWSVLQVYNEQFFGPGTRLTVL.

This clone was observed a few times. J is TRBJ1-1 and V is TRBV9; D gene ambiguous. Per germline, CDR1 SGDLS and CDR2 YYNGEE. This CDR3 has 15 amino acids. Trimming removed 0 bases at V and 3 bases at J, with 12 bases between. The DNA of the CDR3 is TGTGCCAGCAGCGTAGGATTTGCCGAGGACACTGAAGCTTTCTTT. It yields the protein CASSVGFAEDTEAFF.

This chain connects TRBV2 to TRBJ1-4, with 9 bases identical to TRBD1. The CDR3 consists of 18 residues. With 3 bases clipped from V and 8 bases from J, the junction kept 16 bases outside the gene matches. Germline V gene data show CDR1 as SNHLY and CDR2 as FYNNEI. The CDR3 nucleotides are TGTGCCAGCAGTGAGGGACAGGGAAGATCGGCGGGTCGAGAAAAACTGTTTTTT. Translation: CASSEGQGRSAGREKLFF.

V usage is TRBV9 and J usage is TRBJ2-7; 12 positions agree with TRBD1. From germline, CDR1 is SGDLS and CDR2 YYNGEE. Trimming at V came to 4 bases and at J to 6 bases, leaving 8 bases not matched to a gene. This CDR3 comprises 15 residues. As DNA, the CDR3 is TGTGCCAGCAGCCCCCGAGGGGACAGGGGGCGCGAGCAGTACTTC. It is translated as CASSPRGDRGREQYF.

This clone was observed a single time. This chain connects TRBV18 to TRBJ1-3; D might be TRBD1 (5 bases). The CDR3 runs to 16 residues. Trimming cost V 1 base and J 0 bases, with 10 bases left between them. The germline CDR1 and CDR2 sequences are KGHSH and LQKENI. CDR3 residues: CASSPRQINSGNTIYF. Written as DNA, the CDR3 is TGTGCCAGCTCACCACGACAGATAAACTCTGGAAACACCATATATTTT.